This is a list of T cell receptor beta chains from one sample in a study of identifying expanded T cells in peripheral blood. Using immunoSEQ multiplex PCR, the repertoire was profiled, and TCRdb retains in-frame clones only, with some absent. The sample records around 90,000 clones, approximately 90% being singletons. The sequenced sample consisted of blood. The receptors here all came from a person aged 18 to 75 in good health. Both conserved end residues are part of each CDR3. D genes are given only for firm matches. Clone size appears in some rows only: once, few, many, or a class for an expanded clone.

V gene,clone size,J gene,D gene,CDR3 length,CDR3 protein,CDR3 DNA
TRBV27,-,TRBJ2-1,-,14,CASSLRGGYNEQFF,TGTGCCAGCAGTTTGAGGGGGGGTTACAATGAGCAGTTCTTC
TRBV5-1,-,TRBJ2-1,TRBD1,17,CASSESGTGITYNEQFF,TGCGCCAGCAGTGAAAGCGGGACAGGGATCACCTACAATGAGCAGTTCTTC
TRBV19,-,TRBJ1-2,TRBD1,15,CASSAGQGISYGYTF,TGTGCCAGTAGTGCCGGACAGGGCATTAGCTATGGCTACACCTTC
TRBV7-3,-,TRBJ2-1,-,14,CASSPNLLATEQFF,TGTGCCAGCAGTCCAAACCTCCTAGCGACTGAGCAGTTCTTC
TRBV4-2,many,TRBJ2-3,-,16,CASSQDGVTSTDTQYF,TGTGCCAGCAGCCAAGATGGGGTAACTAGCACAGATACGCAGTATTTT
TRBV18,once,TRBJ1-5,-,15,CASSPGGKSNQPQHF,TGTGCCAGCTCACCAGGGGGGAAGAGCAATCAGCCCCAGCATTTT
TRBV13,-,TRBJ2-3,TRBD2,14,CASSLAGGADTQYF,TGTGCCAGCAGCTTAGCGGGAGGAGCAGATACGCAGTATTTT
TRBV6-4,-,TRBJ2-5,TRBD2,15,CATLTSGTYQETQYF,TGTGCCACTTTGACTAGCGGGACCTACCAAGAGACCCAGTACTTC
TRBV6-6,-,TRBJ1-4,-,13,CASSYRGGEKLFF,TGTGCCAGCAGTTACAGGGGGGGTGAAAAACTGTTTTTT
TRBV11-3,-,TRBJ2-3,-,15,CASSPQGSPTDTQYF,TGTGCCAGCAGCCCGCAGGGGTCTCCCACAGATACGCAGTATTTT
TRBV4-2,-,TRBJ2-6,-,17,CASSQRGQLSGANVLTF,TGTGCCAGCAGCCAGCGCGGACAGCTCTCTGGGGCCAACGTCCTGACTTTC
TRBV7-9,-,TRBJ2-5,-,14,CASSGTLRRETQYF,TGTGCCAGCAGCGGGACACTACGGAGGGAGACCCAGTACTTC
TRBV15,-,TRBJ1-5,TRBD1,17,CATSRDITGDSNQPQHF,TGTGCCACCAGCAGAGATATAACAGGGGATAGCAATCAGCCCCAGCATTTT
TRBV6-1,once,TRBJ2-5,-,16,CASSAPGAGDQETQYF,TGTGCCAGCAGTGCCCCAGGGGCAGGGGACCAAGAGACCCAGTACTTC
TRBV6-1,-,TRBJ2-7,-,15,CASSEAGTGAYEQYF,TGTGCCAGCAGCGAAGCGGGGACAGGAGCCTACGAGCAGTACTTC
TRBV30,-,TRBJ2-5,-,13,CAWSVRYQETQYF,TGTGCCTGGAGTGTTCGCTACCAAGAGACCCAGTACTTC
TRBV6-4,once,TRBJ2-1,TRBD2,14,CASSDSGGASEQFF,TGTGCCAGCAGTGATAGCGGGGGGGCCAGTGAGCAGTTCTTC
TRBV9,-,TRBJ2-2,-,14,CASSPQVNTGELFF,TGTGCCAGCAGCCCCCAGGTGAACACCGGGGAGCTGTTTTTT